Each of the 30 T cell receptor beta chains below was sequenced from the same sample in a study of CDR3 diversity in severe acne. TCRdb re-called the PCR reads with MiXCR, one entry per CDR3 protein. The sample records more than 85,000 distinct CDR3 sequences, 45% to 50% being singletons. The sequencing input was blood. Receptor source: a male donor in good health, serving as a control.

This clonotype was counted at least ten times. J is TRBJ2-7 and V is TRBV10-2; 7 positions match TRBD2. CDR1 and CDR2 (germline): WSHSY, SAAADI. The V segment lost 6 bases and the J segment 7 bases; nucleotides outside the gene matches: 9. The CDR3 has 13 amino acids. CDR3 sequence reads: CASSRLAEGEQYF. The DNA for the CDR3 is TGCGCCAGCAGCCGGCTAGCGGAGGGGGAGCAGTACTTC.

DNA for the CDR3: TGTGCCAGCAGGCCGGGACAACCTGCCTACGAGCAGTACTTC. Translating it yields CASRPGQPAYEQYF. This chain joins TRBV6-1 and TRBJ2-7; maybe TRBD1 (6 bases). Germline-derived CDR1 and CDR2 are MNHNS and SASEGT. This CDR3 is 14 amino acids long. Trimming removed 6 bases from V and 2 bases from J, with 14 bases in between.

This clonotype was found many times. This chain links TRBV18 with TRBJ2-7; no firm D call. The germline CDR1 and CDR2 sequences are KGHSH and LQKENI. V was trimmed by 3 bases and J by 5 bases, leaving 8 bases between them. The CDR3 runs 12 residues. The CDR3 sequence: CASSPAQDEQYF. The CDR3 DNA reads as TGTGCCAGCTCACCGGCCCAGGACGAGCAGTACTTC.

This sequence joins TRBV25-1 and TRBJ1-4; D uncertain. The CDR3 length is 18 residues. Germline V gene lookup returns CDR1 MGHDK and CDR2 SYGVNS. V was pared by 0 bases and J by 0 bases, with 14 bases between. DNA for the CDR3: TGTGCCAGCAGTGAATATGACCCTCAGACACCAACTAATGAAAAACTGTTTTTT. This gives the protein CASSEYDPQTPTNEKLFF.

The V call is TRBV24-1, the J call TRBJ1-1; D might be TRBD1 (6 bases). The DNA end is more similar to TRBJ2-2, so the J call may be wrong. The germline V gene has CDR1 KGHDR and CDR2 SFDVKD. This CDR3 comprises 14 residues. The CDR3, as DNA: TGTGCCACCAGTACGGACAGTTACACCGGGGAGCTGTTTTTT. Translating gives CATSTDSYTGELFF.

Many counts were recorded for this clonotype. This chain links TRBV5-6 with TRBJ1-1; 9 nucleotides line up with TRBD1. Germline lookup yields CDR1 SGHDT and CDR2 YYEEEE. J lost 3 bases, V lost 4 bases, and 7 bases had no gene match. The CDR3 is 15 residues long. The CDR3 bases are TGTGCCAGCAGCAAGGTGACAGGGGGTTACACTGAAGCTTTCTTT. Amino acids: CASSKVTGGYTEAFF.

There are a few counts of this clonotype. The V and J genes are TRBV10-3 and TRBJ2-7, with D possibly matching TRBD2 (6 bases). V shed 5 bases and J shed 3 bases, with 14 bases lying between them. This CDR3 contains 14 residues. Germline loops: CDR1 ENHRY, CDR2 SYGVKD. The DNA of the CDR3 is TGTGCCATCAGTCGGACTACTGACTACTACGAGCAGTACTTC. This sequence encodes CAISRTTDYYEQYF.

Only a few counts were recorded for this clonotype. V gene TRBV7-9 combines with J gene TRBJ2-7; D tentatively fits TRBD1 or TRBD2 (5 bases each). V was clipped by 2 bases and J by 3 bases, with 17 bases between them. This CDR3 spans 16 amino acids. Germline CDR1 is SEHNR and CDR2 is FQNEAQ (reference sequence). CDR3 DNA sequence: TGTGCCAGCAGCTTATTTCTTGATCGGGACGACTACGAGCAGTACTTC. Encoded protein: CASSLFLDRDDYEQYF.

Only a few counts were recorded for this clonotype. V is TRBV6-4 and J is TRBJ2-7; 7 bases fit TRBD2. V shed 6 bases and J 0 bases; nucleotides not matched to a gene: 5. The CDR3 is made up of 14 amino acids. From germline, CDR1 is MRHNA and CDR2 SNTAGT. The CDR3 region is CASSYIAGSYEQYF. The DNA of the CDR3 is TGTGCCAGCAGCTATATAGCGGGCTCCTACGAGCAGTACTTC.

This clonotype was picked up a small number of times. The gene calls are TRBV4-2 and TRBJ2-1; TRBD2 matches at 11 bases. This CDR3 region has 17 residues. Trimming took 6 bases from V and 3 from J; bases not matched to a gene: 10. Germline V lookup: CDR1 LGHNA, CDR2 YNFKEQ. This CDR3 reads CASRSGLAGGLYNEQFF. As DNA, the CDR3 is TGTGCCAGCAGGAGCGGTCTAGCGGGGGGCCTCTACAATGAGCAGTTCTTC.

The chain combines TRBV20-1 with TRBJ2-1, with 9 bases that match TRBD2. The V and J ends lost 3 bases and 7 bases, in that order; junction bases with no gene match: 4. The CDR3 has 13 residues. CDR1 is DFQATT, CDR2 SNEGSKA, per germline (reference sequence). CDR3 protein: CSARRAGGNEQFF. The CDR3 coding sequence is TGCAGTGCTAGGCGAGCGGGAGGTAATGAGCAGTTCTTC.

The rearrangement uses TRBV7-9 and TRBJ2-7, with 8 bases that match TRBD2. J lost 2 bases, V lost 5 bases, and 5 bases had no gene match. Germline V gene lookup returns CDR1 SEHNR and CDR2 FQNEAQ (reference sequence). The CDR3 sequence is 14 residues long. This CDR3 reads CASSREGQAYEQYF. DNA of the CDR3: TGTGCCAGCAGCCGGGAGGGACAAGCCTACGAGCAGTACTTC.

This clonotype was found once. Because the CDR3's place on the DNA is in doubt, the DNA is left out and the CDR3 is given as listed by TCRdb. The genes are TRBV20-1 and TRBJ1-3; the table names TRBD1, a call not compared with the DNA. Germline CDR1 reads DFQATT; CDR2 reads SNEGSKA (reference sequence). The CDR3 length is 21 residues, termini included. The CDR3 reads CSARAHRDYAEAFFGQGTIYF.

On this clonotype: One junction end does not reproduce the germline sequence, and a read error may be involved. This chain connects TRBV7-8 to TRBJ2-7; D gene uncertain. Germline lookup yields CDR1 SGHVS and CDR2 FQNEAQ. This CDR3 contains 14 residues. CDR3 DNA sequence: TGCGCCTTTCCCCGGCATCAATACTATCCAGGGCAGTACTTC. Translating it yields CAFPRHQYYPGQYF.

On this clonotype itself: The junction does not match germline at one end; this may be a read error. For the CDR3, the DNA is TGTGCTAGCAGCGCGGACAGGGTTTCACCCCTCCACTTT. Translation gives CASSADRVSPLHF. The gene calls are TRBV7-7 and TRBJ1-6, with 8 bases fitting TRBD1. The CDR3 extends over 13 amino acids. Germline-derived CDR1 and CDR2 are SSHAT and FNYEAQ (reference sequence).

CDR3 in DNA: TGCAGTGCCACCTCACAGGGCGAAATCTATGGCTACACCTTC. Protein sequence: CSATSQGEIYGYTF. This rearrangement joins TRBV20-1 to TRBJ1-2, with D possibly TRBD1 on 6 matching bases. The CDR3 is 14 residues long. V lost 6 bases and J lost 4, with 18 bases in between. Germline CDR1 DFQATT, CDR2 SNEGSKA (reference sequence).

This clonotype was counted a few times. The V gene is TRBV2, the J gene TRBJ1-6; D is perhaps TRBD1 (6 bases). Trimming shortened V by 9 bases and J by 7 bases, and 10 bases separated the two germline ends. Germline CDR1 SNHLY, CDR2 FYNNEI. The CDR3 has 12 amino acids. The CDR3 coding sequence is TGTGCCAGACAGGGTGGGAATTCACCCCTCCACTTT. Translated, it gives CARQGGNSPLHF.

J is TRBJ1-5 and V is TRBV2; perhaps TRBD1 as D (6 bases). The length of the CDR3 is 14 residues. Germline lookup yields CDR1 SNHLY and CDR2 FYNNEI. Between the trimmed V and J ends, which lost 5 bases and 7 bases, there was a span of 15 bases. This chain's CDR3 is CASSFEGGQQPQHF. The CDR3 bases are TGTGCCAGCAGTTTCGAGGGAGGACAGCAGCCCCAGCATTTT.

This clonotype was counted a few times. The chain employs TRBV10-2 and TRBJ2-1; 9 bases are a match to TRBD2. The CDR3 consists of 13 residues. V gave up 4 bases and J gave up 8 bases; unmatched junction bases: 3. Germline assignment: CDR1 WSHSY and CDR2 SAAADI. In DNA, the CDR3 is TGCGCCAGCAGTGGGGGACTAGCTGATGAGCAGTTCTTC. Translation gives CASSGGLADEQFF.

The chain uses TRBV10-3 and TRBJ2-3, with 7 bases matching TRBD2. Trimming at V came to 3 bases and at J to 0 bases, leaving 3 bases not matched to a gene. This CDR3 contains 15 residues. Germline assignment: CDR1 ENHRY and CDR2 SYGVKD. CDR3 bases: TGTGCCATCAGTGACGGAGCGGGAAGCACAGATACGCAGTATTTT. Translated, it gives CAISDGAGSTDTQYF.

Comment on this clonotype: At one end the junction does not follow the germline gene, possibly because of a read error. The rearrangement joins TRBV10-3 to TRBJ1-4; D gene uncertain. CDR3 length equals 13 residues. CDR1 is ENHRY and CDR2 is SYGVKD in the germline V gene. CDR3 nucleotides: TGTGCCAGCAGTGCATCAACTAATGAAAAACTGTTTTTT. Protein product: CASSASTNEKLFF.

The rearrangement joins TRBV25-1 to TRBJ2-1; D remains unclear. There are 14 residues in the CDR3. The germline V gene has CDR1 MGHDK and CDR2 SYGVNS. V shed 3 bases and J shed 3 bases, with 9 bases lying between them. DNA for the CDR3: TGTGCCAGCAGTGACTGGCGTGGCTACAATGAGCAGTTCTTC. The encoded protein is CASSDWRGYNEQFF. Supplemented by reference TRBV25-1 and TRBJ2-1, the full variable domain reads EADIYQTPRYLVIGTGKKITLECSQTMGHDKMYWYQQDPGMELHLIHYSYGVNSTEKGDLSSESTVSRIRTEHFPLTLESARPSHTSQYLCASSDWRGYNEQFFGPGTRLTVL.

The V gene is TRBV20-1, the J gene TRBJ1-5, with 10 bases identical to TRBD1. This CDR3 contains 18 residues. The germline V gene has CDR1 DFQATT and CDR2 SNEGSKA (reference sequence). After removal of 6 bases from V and 2 bases from J, the junction contained 16 bases not matched to a gene. CDR3 nucleotides: TGCAGTGCCTTGCACCCGGGACAGGGGTTGGAGGGCAATCAGCCCCAGCATTTT. Its protein is CSALHPGQGLEGNQPQHF.

Concerning this clonotype itself: A single base separates this from a much larger clone, so it may be a read error. The chain employs TRBV5-1 and TRBJ1-4, with D possibly matching TRBD1 (5 bases). The CDR3 runs 14 residues. CDR1 is SGHRS and CDR2 is YFSETQ in the germline V gene. The CDR3 protein is CAGSFEGLGEKLFF. CDR3 bases: TGCGCCGGCAGCTTTGAGGGGTTAGGAGAAAAACTGTTTTTT.

This clonotype was observed at least ten times. The chain carries TRBV6-5 and TRBJ2-3; weak D call: TRBD2 (6 bases). Germline V CDR1 and CDR2: MNHEY, SVGAGI. Trimming stripped 1 base from V and 1 base from J, with 15 bases between. This CDR3 is 17 amino acids long. For the CDR3, the DNA is TGTGCCAGCAGTTACTTTTCTGGGACTCGTGGCACAGATACGCAGTATTTT. Translated, it gives CASSYFSGTRGTDTQYF.

The J gene is TRBJ1-4, the V gene TRBV2; no definite D call. Germline V gene data show CDR1 as SNHLY and CDR2 as FYNNEI. The V end lost 5 bases, the J end lost 0 bases, and 10 bases lay between the germline ends. This CDR3 spans 15 amino acids. CDR3 DNA sequence: TGTGCCAGCAGTCAAAACAGAGCAACTAATGAAAAACTGTTTTTT. Translating it yields CASSQNRATNEKLFF. The complete variable domain, with remaining parts taken from reference TRBV2 and TRBJ1-4, reads EPEVTQTPSHQVTQMGQEVILRCVPISNHLYFYWYRQILGQKVEFLVSFYNNEISEKSEIFDDQFSVERPDGSNFTLKIRSTKLEDSAMYFCASSQNRATNEKLFFGSGTQLSVL.

This chain connects TRBV3-1 to TRBJ1-1; unclear D gene. The V end lost 6 bases, the J end lost 3 bases, and 8 bases lay between the germline ends. In germline, CDR1 is LGHDT, CDR2 YNNKEL (reference sequence). This CDR3 is 12 amino acids long. CDR3: CASSFIDTEAFF. The CDR3 nucleotides are TGTGCCAGCAGTTTCATCGACACTGAAGCTTTCTTT.

This clonotype was observed once. The V and J genes are TRBV20-1 and TRBJ2-3, with D perhaps TRBD1 (7 bases). V lost 5 bases, J lost 0 bases, and 15 bases lay in between. The CDR3 contains 15 residues. Germline-derived CDR1 and CDR2 are DFQATT and SNEGSKA (reference sequence). The CDR3 DNA reads TGCAGTGCTGAGGGGGGACAGCACAGCACAGATACGCAGTATTTT. It is translated as CSAEGGQHSTDTQYF.

A few counts support this clonotype. A read error may produce the germline difference seen at one junction end. The rearrangement joins TRBV5-4 to TRBJ2-7; perhaps TRBD1 as D (6 bases). Germline CDR1 reads SGHNT; CDR2 reads YYREEE (reference sequence). The CDR3 is made up of 12 amino acids. Here the CDR3 DNA reads TGTGCCAGCAGCAAGGACAGCTACGAGCAGCACTTC. It specifies CASSKDSYEQHF. The full variable domain, its missing parts supplied by reference TRBV5-4 and TRBJ2-7, is ETGVTQSPTHLIKTRGQQVTLRCSSQSGHNTVSWYQQALGQGPQFIFQYYREEENGRGNFPPRFSGLQFPNYSSELNVNALELDDSALYLCASSKDSYEQHFGPGTRLTVT.

This clonotype appeared many times. The CDR3 DNA reads TGTGCCAGTAGTATAGCCCTAGTCCACGAGCAGTACTTC. This sequence encodes CASSIALVHEQYF. The V call is TRBV19, the J call TRBJ2-7; D remains ambiguous. Germline V gives CDR1 LNHDA, CDR2 SQIVND (reference sequence). Trimming removed 1 base from V and 5 bases from J, with 9 bases in between. This CDR3 is built from 13 residues.